Below, 14 T cell receptor beta chains from the same sample are listed, as sequenced in a study of CD8+CD57+ T cells in acquired aplastic anemia. The patients chosen for sequencing had shown expansion of CD8+CD57+ cells (detected by flow cytometry). Genomic DNA templated the TCR beta VDJ and CDR3 profiling. TCRdb itself ran the reads through MiXCR, one entry per CDR3 protein. The sample lists about 470,000 distinct CDR3 sequences; around 32% were seen once. The sequencing sample was made of sorted CD4+, CD8+, or CD8+CD57+ T cells (not recorded which) from PBMCs. These receptors all come from a human donor with aplastic anemia.

The V and J genes are TRBV18 and TRBJ1-4, with D tentatively TRBD1 (6 bases). In germline, CDR1 is KGHSH, CDR2 LQKENI. This CDR3 region has 14 residues. V lost 0 bases and J lost 11, with 13 bases in between. The CDR3 protein is CASSPPPDSSKLFF. The DNA for the CDR3 is TGTGCCAGCTCACCACCGCCGGACAGTTCCAAACTGTTTTTT.

Many counts were recorded for this clonotype. The chain couples TRBV2 to TRBJ2-1; TRBD2 agrees at 11 bases. In germline, CDR1 is SNHLY, CDR2 FYNNEI. This CDR3 has 15 residues. With V trimmed by 5 bases and J by 5 bases, 5 bases remained unmatched. CDR3 sequence (DNA): TGTGCCAGCAGTCAGGGACTAGCGGACAACAATGAGCAGTTCTTC. Its translation: CASSQGLADNNEQFF.

V is TRBV15 and J is TRBJ2-7; 7 bases are a match to TRBD1. In germline, CDR1 is LNHNV, CDR2 YYDKDF (reference sequence). CDR3 length equals 14 residues. V lost 5 bases and J lost 2; bases outside the gene matches: 6. The CDR3 region is CATSPGQSTYEQYF. In nucleotides, the CDR3 is TGTGCCACCAGCCCGGGACAGTCCACCTACGAGCAGTACTTC.

This clonotype was counted between two and nine times. J is TRBJ1-6 and V is TRBV5-6; the D gene is possibly TRBD1 (5 bases). Germline values: CDR1 SGHDT, CDR2 YYEEEE. With 5 bases removed from V and 6 bases from J, the gap between germline ends came to 18 bases. This CDR3 comprises 16 residues. The CDR3 DNA follows: TGTGCCAGCAGATTCCAGGGAGCGGTTGGTAATTCACCCCTCCACTTT. Translating gives CASRFQGAVGNSPLHF.

This clonotype was observed a handful of times. The chain links TRBV6-5 to TRBJ1-2; D not resolved. CDR3 length: 16 residues. Germline loops: CDR1 MNHEY, CDR2 SVGAGI. V was cut by 0 bases and J by 4 bases, with 15 bases left in between. CDR3 loop: CASSYSDTAGPYGYTF. CDR3 DNA: TGTGCCAGCAGTTACTCTGACACGGCGGGTCCCTATGGCTACACCTTC.

As concerns this clonotype: The CDR3 does not end in the conserved phenylalanine or tryptophan, so this is likely a read error. The rearrangement uses TRBV7-3 and TRBJ2-7; 14 positions match TRBD2. There are 18 residues in the CDR3. The V segment lost 5 bases and the J segment 6 bases; nucleotides outside the gene matches: 15. From germline, CDR1 is SGHTA and CDR2 FQGTGA. CDR3 bases: TGTGCCAGCAGCGCCAACGGGAGGGGGACTAGCGGGAGTGGCGAGCAGTACCTC. It specifies CASSANGRGTSGSGEQYL.

This chain uses TRBV7-6 with TRBJ2-1; no clear D. Germline V gene sequence: CDR1 SGHVS, CDR2 FNYEAQ. This CDR3 is built from 16 residues. Trimming took 2 bases from V and 0 from J, leaving 11 bases between them. The CDR3 sequence is CASSLRSSISYNEQFF. The DNA of the CDR3 is TGTGCCAGCAGCTTACGTTCCTCCATCTCCTACAATGAGCAGTTCTTC.

This clonotype was seen only a few times. This chain connects TRBV4-3 to TRBJ2-6; D is unresolved. Between the trimmed V and J ends, which lost 1 base and 0 bases, there was a span of 10 bases. CDR1 is LGHNA, CDR2 YSLEER, per germline. The CDR3 has 17 amino acids. The CDR3 is CASSQGVTGSGANVLTF. In nucleotides, the CDR3 is TGCGCCAGCAGCCAAGGGGTTACGGGCTCTGGGGCCAACGTCCTGACTTTC.

This clonotype was seen only a few times. The V gene is TRBV20-1, the J gene TRBJ2-7; tentatively, D is TRBD1 or TRBD2 (6 bases each). Germline V CDR1 and CDR2: DFQATT, SNEGSKA (reference sequence). This CDR3 has 15 residues. Trimming left V 3 bases short and J 1 base short, with 16 bases between. CDR3 nucleotides: TGCAGTGCTAGGGGGGCGGGGACTGTTTCCTACGAGCAGTACTTC. Translated, it gives CSARGAGTVSYEQYF.

The chain employs TRBV9 and TRBJ2-3; TRBD1 matches at 7 bases. With 7 bases clipped from V and 3 bases from J, the junction kept 11 bases outside the gene matches. There are 15 residues in the CDR3. Looked up from germline, CDR1 is SGDLS and CDR2 is YYNGEE. In DNA form, the CDR3 reads TGTGCCAGCTCGCCCCAGGACAGGTCGACAGATACGCAGTATTTT. This codes for CASSPQDRSTDTQYF.

This rearrangement joins TRBV5-4 to TRBJ2-3, with D possibly TRBD2 on 6 matching bases. V was cut by 2 bases and J by 2 bases, with 15 bases left in between. Per the germline V gene, CDR1 is SGHNT and CDR2 is YYREEE (reference sequence). The CDR3 has 16 amino acids. This CDR3 reads CASSFHSGSVTDTQYF. The CDR3 nucleotides are TGTGCCAGCAGCTTTCATAGCGGAAGTGTCACAGATACGCAGTATTTT.

The rearrangement links TRBV5-6 to TRBJ2-7; possibly TRBD2 for D (7 bases). Trimming removed 5 bases from V and 2 bases from J, with 17 bases in between. Looked up from germline, CDR1 is SGHDT and CDR2 is YYEEEE. The CDR3 spans 15 residues. Here the CDR3 reads CASSLGGGTAYEQYF. The DNA for the CDR3 is TGTGCCAGCAGTCTGGGGGGGGGCACAGCCTACGAGCAGTACTTC.

This clonotype was counted between two and nine times. V gene TRBV27 combines with J gene TRBJ2-5; 7 bases agree with TRBD1. Looked up from germline, CDR1 is MNHEY and CDR2 is SMNVEV (reference sequence). The CDR3 is 14 amino acids. Germline trimming cut 6 bases from V and 13 bases from J; bases unmatched to any gene: 17. CDR3 sequence (DNA): TGTGCCAGCAGCTCCTCACCGACAGGGCATTGGGCGTACTTC. Its protein is CASSSSPTGHWAYF.

This clonotype was seen only a few times. In this CDR3 the conserved last residue, phenylalanine or tryptophan, is missing, so a read error is likely. The rearrangement links TRBV29-1 to TRBJ2-5, with 7 bases fitting TRBD2. Germline V lookup: CDR1 SQVTM, CDR2 ANQGSEA. CDR3 length equals 16 residues. V lost 5 bases, J lost 5 bases, and 17 bases stayed unmatched. The CDR3 bases are TGCAGCGTTAAGAGAGGCGGCGGGAGTCTCGGGGAGACCCAGTACCTC. As protein: CSVKRGGGSLGETQYL.